This TCR beta chain came from a study of shared clonotypes between healthy human individuals. Trimming cost V 6 bases and J 7 bases, with 12 bases left between them. This CDR3 is 11 amino acids long. The germline V gene encodes CDR1 DFQATT and CDR2 SNEGSKA (reference sequence). Here immunoSEQ multiplex PCR was the method, and the copy in TCRdb shows in-frame clones only, minus some. The sample yields approximately 1,000,000 clones, roughly 80% seen once. Input material: memory CD4+ T cells from PBMCs. Subset indicated: CD45RA-negative fraction. The TCR originated in a man between 18 and 35 years old in good health. Some clones in this sample may be carry-over from other donors' samples. The chain recombines TRBV20-1 with TRBJ1-2; unclear D gene. CDR3 residues: CSASRVPGYTF. CDR3 DNA sequence: TGCAGTGCGTCGAGGGTTCCTGGCTACACCTTC.